This T cell receptor beta chain was recorded in a study of beta chain features in type 1 diabetes. V trimming: 3 bases; J trimming: 4 bases; junction bases outside the gene matches: 6. This CDR3 is 15 amino acids long. Per the germline V gene, CDR1 is SGHTA and CDR2 is FQGNSA. A few counts support this clone. What it binds is unknown. Findings and caveats of the study: A potential PCR bias toward shorter templates would be equal in patient and control samples. Among patients, naive, central memory and Treg TCRB repertoires appeared more similar than among healthy donors.

The entirety of the isolated RNA underwent reverse transcription, so expressed TCRB transcripts were sequenced. Method: immunoSEQ multiplex PCR; TCRdb's copy keeps in-frame clones and lacks some. The sample has around 250,000 clones; 27% are singletons. Heparinised blood was drawn once per donor, averaging around 120 mL. The chain has TRBV7-2 and TRBJ2-7; the match to TRBD1 covers 10 bases. The receptor's source is a man between 25 and 39 years old in good health. Sequencing was done on a sample of central memory CD4+ T cells from blood. The CDR3 here is CASSFPGQGSYEQYF. CDR3 sequence (DNA): TGTGCCAGCAGCTTCCCGGGACAGGGGTCGTACGAGCAGTACTTC.